The clone carrying this TCR beta chain occurred once. The source of the sample is a study of control samples from healthy donors and cancer patients. Germline values: CDR1 LGHNA, CDR2 YNFKEQ. Trimming at V came to 2 bases and at J to 5 bases, leaving 3 bases not matched to a gene. The CDR3 runs to 15 residues. Here immunoSEQ multiplex PCR was the method, and the copy in TCRdb shows in-frame clones only, minus some. The sample yields around 170,000 clones, roughly nine tenths seen once. The material sequenced was blood. The chain carries TRBV4-2 and TRBJ2-2; 9 nucleotides agree with TRBD1. This clonotype was sampled from a woman younger than 45 in good health. The CDR3, as DNA: TGTGCCAGCAGCCAACGGACAGGGGAGACCGGGGAGCTGTTTTTT. It specifies CASSQRTGETGELFF.